A single T cell receptor beta chain is shown here with its context. This sample was taken from a study of shared clonotypes between healthy human individuals. Libraries were prepared by immunoSEQ multiplex PCR; TCRdb keeps only in-frame clonotypes and omits some of them. This table has approximately 640,000 clones, less than 95% appearing once. This CDR3 comprises 15 residues. The germline CDR1 and CDR2 sequences are SGDLS and YYNGEE. V was cut by 4 bases and J by 0 bases, with 14 bases left in between. The sample taken for sequencing was memory CD8+ T cells from PBMCs. The subset: CD45RO+ cells pooled with CCR7-negative TemRA cells. The rearrangement links TRBV9 to TRBJ2-7, with a weak D call TRBD2 (5 bases). The TCR was taken from a man aged 18-30 years in good health. Some clones in this sample may be carry-over from other donors' samples. CDR3 residues: CASSLTGDYSYEQYF. CDR3 sequence (DNA): TGTGCCAGCAGCTTAACTGGAGACTACTCCTACGAGCAGTACTTC.